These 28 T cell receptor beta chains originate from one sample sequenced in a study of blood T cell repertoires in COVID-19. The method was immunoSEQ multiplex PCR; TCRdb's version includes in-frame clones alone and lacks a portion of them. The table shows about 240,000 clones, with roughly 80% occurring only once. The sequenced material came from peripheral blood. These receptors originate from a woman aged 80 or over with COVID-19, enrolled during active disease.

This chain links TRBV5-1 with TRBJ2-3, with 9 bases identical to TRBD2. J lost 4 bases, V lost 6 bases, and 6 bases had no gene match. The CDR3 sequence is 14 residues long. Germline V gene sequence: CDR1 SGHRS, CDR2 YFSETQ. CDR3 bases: TGCGCCAGCATGTCGGGCGGGGGGGCAGATACGCAGTATTTT. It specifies CASMSGGGADTQYF. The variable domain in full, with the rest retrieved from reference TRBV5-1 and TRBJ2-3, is KAGVTQTPRYLIKTRGQQVTLSCSPISGHRSVSWYQQTPGQGLQFLFEYFSETQRNKGNFPGRFSGRQFSNSRSEMNVSTLELGDSALYLCASMSGGGADTQYFGPGTRLTVL.

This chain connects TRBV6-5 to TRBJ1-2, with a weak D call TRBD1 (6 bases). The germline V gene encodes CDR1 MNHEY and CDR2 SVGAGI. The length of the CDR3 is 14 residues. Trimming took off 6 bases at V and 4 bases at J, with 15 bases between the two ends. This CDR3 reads CASRLGQKAYGYTF. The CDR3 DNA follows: TGTGCCAGCAGACTCGGACAGAAAGCCTATGGCTACACCTTC.

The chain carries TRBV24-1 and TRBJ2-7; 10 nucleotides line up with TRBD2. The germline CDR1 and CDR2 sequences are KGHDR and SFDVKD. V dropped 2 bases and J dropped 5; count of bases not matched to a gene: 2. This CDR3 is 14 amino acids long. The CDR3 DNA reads TGTGCCACCAGTGATTCAGGGACTAGCGACGAGCAGTACTTC. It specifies CATSDSGTSDEQYF.

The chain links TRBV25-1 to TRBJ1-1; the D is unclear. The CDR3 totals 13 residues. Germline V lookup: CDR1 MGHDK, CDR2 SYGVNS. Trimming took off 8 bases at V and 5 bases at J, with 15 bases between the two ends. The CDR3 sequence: CASVQDYGTEAFF. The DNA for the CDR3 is TGTGCCAGCGTACAAGATTATGGTACTGAAGCTTTCTTT.

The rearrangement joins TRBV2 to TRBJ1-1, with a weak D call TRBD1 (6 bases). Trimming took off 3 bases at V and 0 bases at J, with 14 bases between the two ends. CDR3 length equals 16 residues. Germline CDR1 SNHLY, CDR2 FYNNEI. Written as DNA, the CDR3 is TGTGCCAGCAGTGATTGGTCAGGGGTCATGAACACTGAAGCTTTCTTT. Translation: CASSDWSGVMNTEAFF.

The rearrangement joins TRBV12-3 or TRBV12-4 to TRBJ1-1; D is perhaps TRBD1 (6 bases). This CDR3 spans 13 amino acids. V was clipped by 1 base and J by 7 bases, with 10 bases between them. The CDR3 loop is CASSLDRAIEAFF. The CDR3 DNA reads TGTGCCAGCAGTTTAGACAGGGCCATTGAAGCTTTCTTT.

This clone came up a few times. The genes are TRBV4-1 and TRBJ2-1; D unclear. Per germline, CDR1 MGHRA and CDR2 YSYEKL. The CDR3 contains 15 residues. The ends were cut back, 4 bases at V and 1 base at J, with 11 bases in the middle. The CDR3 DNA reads TGCGCCAGCAGCCTGAGCGTCCTATCCTACAATGAGCAGTTCTTC. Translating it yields CASSLSVLSYNEQFF.

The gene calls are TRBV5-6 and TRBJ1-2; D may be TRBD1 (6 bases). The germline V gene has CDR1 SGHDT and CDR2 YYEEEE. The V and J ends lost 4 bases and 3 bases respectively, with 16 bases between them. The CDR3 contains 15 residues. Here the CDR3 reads CASSPGTRAYYGYTF. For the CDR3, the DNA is TGTGCCAGCAGCCCAGGGACAAGGGCTTACTATGGCTACACCTTC.

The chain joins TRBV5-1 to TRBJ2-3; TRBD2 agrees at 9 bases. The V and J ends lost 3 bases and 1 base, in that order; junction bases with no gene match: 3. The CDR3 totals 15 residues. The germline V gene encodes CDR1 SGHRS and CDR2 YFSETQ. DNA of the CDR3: TGCGCCAGCAGCTCCCGGACTAGCGGCACAGATACGCAGTATTTT. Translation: CASSSRTSGTDTQYF. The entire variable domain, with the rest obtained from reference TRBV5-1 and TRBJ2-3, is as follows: KAGVTQTPRYLIKTRGQQVTLSCSPISGHRSVSWYQQTPGQGLQFLFEYFSETQRNKGNFPGRFSGRQFSNSRSEMNVSTLELGDSALYLCASSSRTSGTDTQYFGPGTRLTVL.

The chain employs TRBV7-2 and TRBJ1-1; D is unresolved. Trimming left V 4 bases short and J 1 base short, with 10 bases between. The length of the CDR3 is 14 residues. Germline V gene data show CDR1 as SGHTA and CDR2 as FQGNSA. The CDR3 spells CASSYEQPNTEAFF. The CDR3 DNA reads TGTGCCAGCAGCTACGAACAGCCGAACACTGAAGCTTTCTTT.

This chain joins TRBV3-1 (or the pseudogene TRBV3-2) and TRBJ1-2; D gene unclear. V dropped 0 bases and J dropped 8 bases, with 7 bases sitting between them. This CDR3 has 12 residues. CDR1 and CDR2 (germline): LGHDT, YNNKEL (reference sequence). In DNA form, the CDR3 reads TGTGCCAGCAGCCAAGAGGACTTCGGCTACACCTTC. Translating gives CASSQEDFGYTF.

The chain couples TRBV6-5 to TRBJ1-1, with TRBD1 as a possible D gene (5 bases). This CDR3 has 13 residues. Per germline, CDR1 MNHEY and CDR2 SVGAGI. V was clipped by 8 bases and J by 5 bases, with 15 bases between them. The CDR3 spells CASAQGHLTEAFF. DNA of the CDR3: TGTGCCAGCGCCCAGGGTCATTTGACTGAAGCTTTCTTT.

CDR3 in DNA: TGCGCCAGCAGCTTGGTAGCGGGAGTTTACGAGCAGTACTTC. Residues: CASSLVAGVYEQYF. The chain links TRBV5-1 to TRBJ2-7, with TRBD2 identical over 9 bases. The CDR3 is 14 amino acids. Looked up from germline, CDR1 is SGHRS and CDR2 is YFSETQ. V shed 0 bases and J 4 bases; nucleotides not matched to a gene: 2.

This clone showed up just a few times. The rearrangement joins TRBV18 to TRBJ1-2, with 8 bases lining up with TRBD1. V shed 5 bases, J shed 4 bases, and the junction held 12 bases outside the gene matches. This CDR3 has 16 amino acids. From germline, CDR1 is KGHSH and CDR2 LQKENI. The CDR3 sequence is CASSASQLGTGYGYTF. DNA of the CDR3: TGTGCCAGCTCAGCCTCACAGCTGGGGACAGGCTATGGCTACACCTTC.

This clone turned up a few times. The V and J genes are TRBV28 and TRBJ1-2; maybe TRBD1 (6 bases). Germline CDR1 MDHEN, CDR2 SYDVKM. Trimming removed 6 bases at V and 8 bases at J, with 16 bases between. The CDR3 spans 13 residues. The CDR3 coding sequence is TGTGCCAGCAGCAAACAGGGAACGGGGGGCTACACCTTC. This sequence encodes CASSKQGTGGYTF.

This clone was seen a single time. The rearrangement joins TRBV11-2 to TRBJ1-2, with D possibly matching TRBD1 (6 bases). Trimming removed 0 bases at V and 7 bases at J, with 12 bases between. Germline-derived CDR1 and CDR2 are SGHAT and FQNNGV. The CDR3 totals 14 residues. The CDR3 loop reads CASSLDHRGFGYTF. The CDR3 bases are TGTGCCAGCAGCTTAGATCATAGGGGGTTTGGCTACACCTTC. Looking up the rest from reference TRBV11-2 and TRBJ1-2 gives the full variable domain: EAGVAQSPRYKIIEKRQSVAFWCNPISGHATLYWYQQILGQGPKLLIQFQNNGVVDDSQLPKDRFSAERLKGVDSTLKIQPAKLEDSAVYLCASSLDHRGFGYTFGSGTRLTVV.

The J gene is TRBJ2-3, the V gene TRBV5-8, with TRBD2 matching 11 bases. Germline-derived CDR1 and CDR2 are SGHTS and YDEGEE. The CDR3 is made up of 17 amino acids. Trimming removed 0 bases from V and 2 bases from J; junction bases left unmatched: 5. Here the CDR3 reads CASSLGLAGTYTDTQYF. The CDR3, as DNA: TGTGCCAGCAGCTTGGGACTAGCGGGGACATACACAGATACGCAGTATTTT.

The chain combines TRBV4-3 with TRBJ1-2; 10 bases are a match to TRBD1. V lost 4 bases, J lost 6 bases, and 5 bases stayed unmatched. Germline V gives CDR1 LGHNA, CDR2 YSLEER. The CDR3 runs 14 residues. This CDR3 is CASSPRDRGHGYTF. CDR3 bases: TGCGCCAGCAGCCCGCGCGACAGGGGGCATGGCTACACCTTC.

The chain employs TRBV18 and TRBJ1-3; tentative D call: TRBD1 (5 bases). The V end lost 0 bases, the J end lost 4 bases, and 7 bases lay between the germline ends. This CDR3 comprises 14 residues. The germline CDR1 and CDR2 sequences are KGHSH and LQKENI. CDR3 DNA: TGTGCCAGCTCACCACCGGGGCAGGGAAACACCATATATTTT. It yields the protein CASSPPGQGNTIYF.

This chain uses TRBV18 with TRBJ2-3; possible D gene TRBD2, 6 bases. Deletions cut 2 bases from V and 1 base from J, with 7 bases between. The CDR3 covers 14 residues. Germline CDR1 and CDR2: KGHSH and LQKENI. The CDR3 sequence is CASSPWEGTDTQYF. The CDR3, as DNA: TGTGCCAGCTCACCATGGGAGGGCACAGATACGCAGTATTTT.

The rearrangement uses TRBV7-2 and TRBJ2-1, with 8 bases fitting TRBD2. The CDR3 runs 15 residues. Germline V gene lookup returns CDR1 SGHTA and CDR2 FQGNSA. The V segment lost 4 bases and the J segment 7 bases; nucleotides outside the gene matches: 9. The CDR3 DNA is TGTGCCAGCAGCTCAGATCCTAGCGGGCCTAATGAGCAGTTCTTC. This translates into CASSSDPSGPNEQFF.

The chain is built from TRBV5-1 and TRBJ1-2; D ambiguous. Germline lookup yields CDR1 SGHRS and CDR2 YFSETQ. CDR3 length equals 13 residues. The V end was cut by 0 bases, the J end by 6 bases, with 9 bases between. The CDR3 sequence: CASSLDAVDGYTF. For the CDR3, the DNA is TGCGCCAGCAGCTTGGATGCCGTAGATGGCTACACCTTC.

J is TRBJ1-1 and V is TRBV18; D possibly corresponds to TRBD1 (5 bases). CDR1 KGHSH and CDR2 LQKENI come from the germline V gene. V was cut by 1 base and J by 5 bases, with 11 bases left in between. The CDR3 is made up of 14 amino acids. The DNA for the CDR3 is TGTGCCAGCTCACCACTGCAGGGTATAACTGAAGCTTTCTTT. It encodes CASSPLQGITEAFF.

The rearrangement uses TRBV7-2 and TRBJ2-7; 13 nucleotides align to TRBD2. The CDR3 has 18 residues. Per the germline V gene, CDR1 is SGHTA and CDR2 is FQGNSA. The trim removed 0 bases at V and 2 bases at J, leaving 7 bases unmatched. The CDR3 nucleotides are TGTGCCAGCAGCTTAGCGTCCACCGGGACTAGCGGGGCCTACGAGCAGTACTTC. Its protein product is CASSLASTGTSGAYEQYF.

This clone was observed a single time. For the CDR3, the DNA is TGTGCCAGCAGTTTGCGGGATACGCAGTATTTT. It specifies CASSLRDTQYF. The genes are TRBV27 and TRBJ2-3; D is uncertain. CDR1 is MNHEY and CDR2 is SMNVEV in the germline V gene (reference sequence). This CDR3 is 11 amino acids long. V was shortened by 3 bases and J by 6 bases, with 4 bases between the two germline ends.

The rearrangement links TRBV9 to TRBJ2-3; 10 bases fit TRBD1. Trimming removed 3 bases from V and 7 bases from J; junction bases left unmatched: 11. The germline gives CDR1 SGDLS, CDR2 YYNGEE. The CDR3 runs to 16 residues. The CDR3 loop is CASSAPGRDRGNTQYF. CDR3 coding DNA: TGTGCCAGCAGCGCCCCGGGCCGGGACAGGGGAAATACGCAGTATTTT.

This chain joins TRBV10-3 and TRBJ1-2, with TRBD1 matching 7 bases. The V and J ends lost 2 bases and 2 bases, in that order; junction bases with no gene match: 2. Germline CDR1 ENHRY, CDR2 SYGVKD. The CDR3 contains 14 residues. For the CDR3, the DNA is TGTGCCATCAGTGAGAGGGGGCCCAACTATGGCTACACCTTC. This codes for CAISERGPNYGYTF.

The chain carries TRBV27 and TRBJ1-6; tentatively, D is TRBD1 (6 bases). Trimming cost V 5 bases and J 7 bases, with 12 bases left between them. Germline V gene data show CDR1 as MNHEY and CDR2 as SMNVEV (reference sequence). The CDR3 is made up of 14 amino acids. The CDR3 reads CASSRQVGNSPLHF. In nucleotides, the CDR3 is TGTGCCAGCAGTAGACAGGTTGGGAATTCACCCCTCCACTTT.